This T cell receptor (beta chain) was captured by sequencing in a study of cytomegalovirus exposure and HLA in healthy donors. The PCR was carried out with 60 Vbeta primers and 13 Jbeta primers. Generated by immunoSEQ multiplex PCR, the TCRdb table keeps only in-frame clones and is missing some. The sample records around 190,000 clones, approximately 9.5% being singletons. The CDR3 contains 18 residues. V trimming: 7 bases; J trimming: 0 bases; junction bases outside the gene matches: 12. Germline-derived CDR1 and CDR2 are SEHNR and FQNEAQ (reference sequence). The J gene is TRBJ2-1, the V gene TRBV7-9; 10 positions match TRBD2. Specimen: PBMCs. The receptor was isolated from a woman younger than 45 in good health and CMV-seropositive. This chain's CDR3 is CASNPGTSVYSSYNEQFF. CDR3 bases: TGTGCCAGCAACCCCGGGACTAGCGTTTATAGCTCCTACAATGAGCAGTTCTTC.